This is a list of T cell receptor beta chains from one sample in a study of blood T cells in healthy people across ages. TCRdb independently ran MiXCR on the 5' RACE reads; one entry per CDR3 protein. The table lists 700,000 to 900,000 distinct CDR3 sequences, roughly 50% of them singletons. Sample: blood. Every receptor here comes from a man aged 80 or over in good health. Each CDR3 is given with its conserved first and last residue. The D gene is left open where the match is weak.

len: 15; d_gene: NA; v_gene: TRBV5-8; j_gene: TRBJ2-7; CDR3aa: CASTRGRILSSEQYF
len: 15; d_gene: NA; v_gene: TRBV5-1; j_gene: TRBJ2-6; CDR3aa: CASSLGSSGANVLTF
len: 14; d_gene: TRBD2; v_gene: TRBV29-1; j_gene: TRBJ2-2; CDR3aa: CSVETAGGAGELFF
len: 14; d_gene: NA; v_gene: TRBV10-3; j_gene: NA; CDR3aa: CAIRPGGSVYEQYF
len: 14; d_gene: TRBD1; v_gene: TRBV7-6; j_gene: TRBJ1-2; CDR3aa: CASSSGTGSTGYTF
len: 14; d_gene: NA; v_gene: TRBV20-1; j_gene: TRBJ2-1; CDR3aa: CSARDGGGSGEQFF
len: 15; d_gene: NA; v_gene: TRBV3-1; j_gene: TRBJ1-2; CDR3aa: CASSQRGALPPGYTF
len: 12; d_gene: NA; v_gene: TRBV7-6; j_gene: TRBJ1-1; CDR3aa: CASSSRATEAFF
len: 14; d_gene: NA; v_gene: TRBV7-9; j_gene: TRBJ2-1; CDR3aa: CASSAVGTPGEQFF
len: 15; d_gene: NA; v_gene: TRBV7-9; j_gene: TRBJ2-7; CDR3aa: CASSQGVEGPYEQYF
len: 14; d_gene: NA; v_gene: TRBV28; j_gene: TRBJ1-4; CDR3aa: CASSPPGGGVKLFF
len: 16; d_gene: NA; v_gene: TRBV11-2; j_gene: TRBJ2-7; CDR3aa: CASSLKSPRGSYEQYF
len: 18; d_gene: TRBD2; v_gene: TRBV7-2; j_gene: TRBJ2-3; CDR3aa: CASSLRGREGTSTDTQYF
len: 11; d_gene: NA; v_gene: TRBV29-1; j_gene: TRBJ2-4; CDR3aa: CSAGRVGEQYF
len: 16; d_gene: TRBD1; v_gene: TRBV15; j_gene: NA; CDR3aa: CATSRAVGTGLGTQYF
len: 10; d_gene: NA; v_gene: TRBV28; j_gene: TRBJ2-5; CDR3aa: CASTQETQYF
len: 14; d_gene: NA; v_gene: TRBV20-1; j_gene: TRBJ1-1; CDR3aa: CSASPAGTGTEAFF
len: 17; d_gene: TRBD2; v_gene: TRBV18; j_gene: TRBJ2-1; CDR3aa: CASSPTGTSGRDNEQFF
len: 12; d_gene: NA; v_gene: TRBV7-9; j_gene: TRBJ1-2; CDR3aa: CASSLIEYGYTF
len: 15; d_gene: TRBD2; v_gene: TRBV3-1; j_gene: TRBJ2-7; CDR3aa: CASRRTSGDSYEQYF
len: 15; d_gene: NA; v_gene: TRBV28; j_gene: TRBJ2-4; CDR3aa: CASSTGALAKNIQYF
len: 15; d_gene: NA; v_gene: TRBV7-2; j_gene: TRBJ1-1; CDR3aa: CASSLEGRPNTEAFF
len: 16; d_gene: TRBD2; v_gene: TRBV4-1; j_gene: TRBJ2-1; CDR3aa: CTSSQGTSGISYEQFF
len: 16; d_gene: TRBD1; v_gene: TRBV29-1; j_gene: TRBJ2-7; CDR3aa: CSVGAGRTGGSYEQYF
len: 16; d_gene: NA; v_gene: TRBV11-2; j_gene: TRBJ2-4; CDR3aa: CTSSPGQGWSKNIQYF
len: 11; d_gene: NA; v_gene: TRBV20-1; j_gene: TRBJ2-4; CDR3aa: CSAPSGSLQYF
len: 12; d_gene: TRBD1; v_gene: TRBV29-1; j_gene: TRBJ2-5; CDR3aa: CSSGQGEETQYF
len: 17; d_gene: TRBD1; v_gene: TRBV7-8; j_gene: TRBJ1-5; CDR3aa: CASSPRRGRRSNQPQHF
len: 14; d_gene: NA; v_gene: TRBV4-1; j_gene: TRBJ2-2; CDR3aa: CASSQNMISGELFF
len: 10; d_gene: NA; v_gene: TRBV29-1; j_gene: TRBJ1-1; CDR3aa: CSVKDAEAFF
len: 12; d_gene: TRBD1; v_gene: TRBV29-1; j_gene: TRBJ1-1; CDR3aa: CSAWTGVTEAFF
len: 14; d_gene: NA; v_gene: TRBV10-3; j_gene: TRBJ1-1; CDR3aa: CAISESVVNTEAFF
len: 15; d_gene: NA; v_gene: TRBV5-1; j_gene: TRBJ2-2; CDR3aa: CASSLAQMNTGELFF
len: 13; d_gene: NA; v_gene: TRBV12-3/TRBV12-4; j_gene: TRBJ1-2; CDR3aa: CVSSPWVGYGYTF
len: 13; d_gene: NA; v_gene: TRBV2; j_gene: TRBJ2-3; CDR3aa: CASLGLAKDTQYF
len: 17; d_gene: TRBD1; v_gene: TRBV7-9; j_gene: TRBJ1-4; CDR3aa: CASSPSTTTGALEKLFF
len: 16; d_gene: NA; v_gene: TRBV18; j_gene: TRBJ1-2; CDR3aa: CASSPVGTTDAYGYTF
len: 18; d_gene: TRBD1; v_gene: TRBV5-1; j_gene: TRBJ1-6; CDR3aa: CASRDGQEVRTYNSPLHF
len: 15; d_gene: TRBD2; v_gene: TRBV5-1; j_gene: TRBJ2-1; CDR3aa: CASSLLAGGDNEQFF
len: 13; d_gene: NA; v_gene: TRBV15; j_gene: TRBJ2-5; CDR3aa: CATSIIGMETQYF
len: 14; d_gene: NA; v_gene: TRBV24-1; j_gene: TRBJ2-7; CDR3aa: CATSDRDTLNEQYF
len: 18; d_gene: TRBD2; v_gene: TRBV5-1; j_gene: TRBJ2-1; CDR3aa: CASSFRARLAGTYNEQFF
len: 15; d_gene: NA; v_gene: TRBV20-1; j_gene: TRBJ2-7; CDR3aa: CSARGIPGSTGEQYF
len: 16; d_gene: TRBD2; v_gene: TRBV3-1; j_gene: TRBJ2-1; CDR3aa: CASSQRRTSGYNEQFF
len: 14; d_gene: NA; v_gene: TRBV3-1; j_gene: TRBJ2-7; CDR3aa: CASSQEQRAYEQYF
len: 15; d_gene: TRBD1; v_gene: TRBV5-6; j_gene: TRBJ1-2; CDR3aa: CASSLGGTGNYGYTF
len: 14; d_gene: TRBD2; v_gene: TRBV5-1; j_gene: TRBJ2-1; CDR3aa: CASGLAGTFNEQFF
len: 13; d_gene: NA; v_gene: TRBV24-1; j_gene: NA; CDR3aa: CATSDPGLETQFF
len: 16; d_gene: NA; v_gene: TRBV3-1; j_gene: TRBJ2-2; CDR3aa: CASSLRNRGGPGELFF
len: 13; d_gene: NA; v_gene: TRBV20-1; j_gene: TRBJ2-7; CDR3aa: CSAREPSSYEQYF
len: 15; d_gene: NA; v_gene: TRBV5-1; j_gene: TRBJ1-4; CDR3aa: CASSLEAATNEKLFF
len: 15; d_gene: TRBD1; v_gene: TRBV5-1; j_gene: TRBJ2-1; CDR3aa: CASSLGQGASNEQFF
len: 18; d_gene: NA; v_gene: TRBV7-3; j_gene: TRBJ1-5; CDR3aa: CASSPDGWRDLSNQPQHF
len: 16; d_gene: NA; v_gene: TRBV7-2; j_gene: TRBJ2-1; CDR3aa: CASSRRRQSSYNEQFF